Listed below are T cell receptor beta chains from one sample, sequenced in a study of blood T cell repertoires in COVID-19. Data came from immunoSEQ multiplex PCR; TCRdb stores just in-frame clones and leaves some out. The sample comprises about 380,000 clones, around 84% of which are singletons, and roughly 3.7% rests with the top ten. Source material: peripheral blood. These receptor sequences come from a woman between 18 and 29 years old with acute or convalescent COVID-19. Each CDR3 is given with its conserved first and last residue. The D gene is left open where the match is weak. Size is omitted from some rows. Given values are once, few, many or a class for expanded clones.

v_gene: TRBV27; j_gene: TRBJ1-6; abundance: .; d_gene: TRBD1; CDR3nt: TGTGCCAGCAGTTTGAGACAGGGGAATTCACCCCTCCACTTT; CDR3aa: CASSLRQGNSPLHF
v_gene: TRBV4-1; j_gene: TRBJ1-5; abundance: .; d_gene: .; CDR3nt: TGCGCCAGCAGCCAAGCGGTCGTCTTCGGCAATCAGCCCCAGCATTTT; CDR3aa: CASSQAVVFGNQPQHF
v_gene: TRBV7-9; j_gene: TRBJ2-2; abundance: .; d_gene: TRBD2; CDR3nt: TGTGCCAGCAGCCCTCGGACTAGCGGGATAAACACCGGGGAGCTGTTTTTT; CDR3aa: CASSPRTSGINTGELFF
v_gene: TRBV3-1/TRBV3-2; j_gene: TRBJ2-5; abundance: .; d_gene: TRBD2; CDR3nt: TGTGCCAGCAGCCAATTTGGTTACGGGACTAGCGGGAGGTGGCAAGAGACCCAGTACTTC; CDR3aa: CASSQFGYGTSGRWQETQYF
v_gene: TRBV10-1; j_gene: TRBJ2-5; abundance: .; d_gene: .; CDR3nt: TGCGCCAGCAGTGAGGACACCCTCGCAGGGACCCAGTACTTC; CDR3aa: CASSEDTLAGTQYF
v_gene: TRBV12-5; j_gene: TRBJ1-5; abundance: few; d_gene: TRBD1; CDR3nt: TGTGCTAGTGGTTTGGGCAGGGGGTCCGATGGGCCCCAGCATTTT; CDR3aa: CASGLGRGSDGPQHF
v_gene: TRBV27; j_gene: TRBJ1-2; abundance: .; d_gene: .; CDR3nt: TGTGCCAGCAGTTTTGGAGCTAACTATGGCTACACCTTC; CDR3aa: CASSFGANYGYTF
v_gene: TRBV28; j_gene: TRBJ2-7; abundance: once; d_gene: .; CDR3nt: TGTGCCAGCAGCCGCGGATGGTCCTACGAGCAGTACTTC; CDR3aa: CASSRGWSYEQYF
v_gene: TRBV9; j_gene: TRBJ1-6; abundance: .; d_gene: TRBD1; CDR3nt: TGTGCCAGCAGCGTAGGGACAGGGTGGGATTCACCCCTCCACTTT; CDR3aa: CASSVGTGWDSPLHF
v_gene: TRBV6-5; j_gene: TRBJ1-4; abundance: few; d_gene: .; CDR3nt: TGTGCCAGCCGTTTTCAGGCTAATGAAAAACTGTTTTTT; CDR3aa: CASRFQANEKLFF
v_gene: TRBV11-2; j_gene: TRBJ1-3; abundance: .; d_gene: .; CDR3nt: TGTGCCAGCAGCTTAGGCGGCAACTCTGGAAACACCATATATTTT; CDR3aa: CASSLGGNSGNTIYF
v_gene: TRBV5-6; j_gene: TRBJ1-1; abundance: .; d_gene: .; CDR3nt: TGTGCCAGCAGCTTGCCGTCCACTGAAGCTTTCTTT; CDR3aa: CASSLPSTEAFF
v_gene: TRBV2; j_gene: TRBJ1-2; abundance: once; d_gene: .; CDR3nt: TGTGCCAGCAGTGGGGACAAGTCCTACTATGGCTACACCTTC; CDR3aa: CASSGDKSYYGYTF
v_gene: TRBV6-1; j_gene: TRBJ1-5; abundance: .; d_gene: .; CDR3nt: TGTGCCAGCAGTGGGACTGGGGGGGTGGGTCAGCCCCAGCATTTT; CDR3aa: CASSGTGGVGQPQHF
v_gene: TRBV5-6; j_gene: TRBJ1-1; abundance: few; d_gene: .; CDR3nt: TGTGCCAGCAGCAACAGACAGAGTTTGAACACTGAAGCTTTCTTT; CDR3aa: CASSNRQSLNTEAFF
v_gene: TRBV27; j_gene: TRBJ2-1; abundance: .; d_gene: .; CDR3nt: TGTGCCAGCAGTGAGTCCGGGACTCCGCCCGGTAATGAGCAGTTCTTC; CDR3aa: CASSESGTPPGNEQFF
v_gene: TRBV11-1; j_gene: TRBJ2-5; abundance: .; d_gene: TRBD1; CDR3nt: TGTGCCAGCAGCACATTACATGGACAGGGCCCAGAGACCCAGTACTTC; CDR3aa: CASSTLHGQGPETQYF
v_gene: TRBV10-2; j_gene: TRBJ2-7; abundance: .; d_gene: .; CDR3nt: TGCGCCAGCAGTGAGTCGAAGAGGGCCCTGATTTGGGAGCAGTACTTC; CDR3aa: CASSESKRALIWEQYF
v_gene: TRBV7-3; j_gene: TRBJ1-1; abundance: .; d_gene: TRBD1; CDR3nt: TGTGCCAGCAGCGTCGGACAGGGGGCGGCTGAAGCTTTCTTT; CDR3aa: CASSVGQGAAEAFF
v_gene: TRBV28; j_gene: TRBJ1-1; abundance: .; d_gene: .; CDR3nt: TGTGCCAGCAGCCCCCTAGTAATGAACACTGAAGCTTTCTTT; CDR3aa: CASSPLVMNTEAFF
v_gene: TRBV7-9; j_gene: TRBJ1-5; abundance: .; d_gene: .; CDR3nt: TGTGCCAGCAGCTTAGTGGGGCCTGCCGATCAGCCCCAGCATTTT; CDR3aa: CASSLVGPADQPQHF
v_gene: TRBV18; j_gene: TRBJ2-2; abundance: .; d_gene: .; CDR3nt: TGTGCCAGCTCACCAACGCGAACAACCGGGGCCGGGGAGCTGTTTTTT; CDR3aa: CASSPTRTTGAGELFF
v_gene: TRBV29-1; j_gene: TRBJ1-2; abundance: .; d_gene: .; CDR3nt: TGCAGCGTTGACGCCGGGGGCTACACCTTC; CDR3aa: CSVDAGGYTF
v_gene: TRBV7-9; j_gene: TRBJ1-1; abundance: .; d_gene: .; CDR3nt: TGTGCCAGCAGCTCCCCCAATCGGGGTACTGAAGCTTTCTTT; CDR3aa: CASSSPNRGTEAFF
v_gene: TRBV27; j_gene: TRBJ2-7; abundance: .; d_gene: .; CDR3nt: TGTGCCAGCAGTTTACAGGGTACCTACGAGCAGTACTTC; CDR3aa: CASSLQGTYEQYF
v_gene: TRBV2; j_gene: TRBJ1-1; abundance: .; d_gene: TRBD1; CDR3nt: TGTGCCAGCAGTGACCAGGGGGAAGGCACTGAAGCTTTCTTT; CDR3aa: CASSDQGEGTEAFF
v_gene: TRBV11-2; j_gene: TRBJ1-1; abundance: .; d_gene: .; CDR3nt: TGTGCCAGCAGCTCGGACACTGGTTCAGCAGCTTTCTTT; CDR3aa: CASSSDTGSAAFF
v_gene: TRBV11-1; j_gene: TRBJ2-1; abundance: .; d_gene: TRBD2; CDR3nt: TGTGCCAGCAGCTTGAGGACTAGCGGATACAATGAGCAGTTCTTC; CDR3aa: CASSLRTSGYNEQFF
v_gene: TRBV20-1; j_gene: TRBJ2-1; abundance: .; d_gene: TRBD2; CDR3nt: TGCAGTGCTAGTAAGGGACTAGGGGGATACAATGAGCAGTTCTTC; CDR3aa: CSASKGLGGYNEQFF
v_gene: TRBV27; j_gene: TRBJ1-1; abundance: .; d_gene: TRBD1; CDR3nt: TGTGCCAGTCGACAGGGAATCTCTGAAGCTTTCTTT; CDR3aa: CASRQGISEAFF
v_gene: TRBV3-1/TRBV3-2; j_gene: TRBJ2-1; abundance: .; d_gene: .; CDR3nt: TGTGCCAGCAGCCAAAGGGTGCGGGGGCCGTACAATGAGCAGTTCTTC; CDR3aa: CASSQRVRGPYNEQFF
v_gene: TRBV5-1; j_gene: TRBJ1-3; abundance: .; d_gene: .; CDR3nt: TGCGCCAGCAAGGTGGAGAACTCTGGAAACACCATATATTTT; CDR3aa: CASKVENSGNTIYF
v_gene: TRBV5-6; j_gene: TRBJ1-5; abundance: .; d_gene: TRBD1; CDR3nt: TGTGCCAGCAGCCCTGGGACAGGGGCCGAGGATCAGCCCCAGCATTTT; CDR3aa: CASSPGTGAEDQPQHF
v_gene: TRBV6-6; j_gene: TRBJ2-3; abundance: .; d_gene: .; CDR3nt: TGTGCCAGCGGGGGGATCACAGATACGCAGTATTTT; CDR3aa: CASGGITDTQYF
v_gene: TRBV10-3; j_gene: TRBJ2-5; abundance: .; d_gene: .; CDR3nt: TGTGCCATCAGTGACCATGTACTTCAAGAGACCCAGTACTTC; CDR3aa: CAISDHVLQETQYF
v_gene: TRBV5-1; j_gene: TRBJ2-1; abundance: .; d_gene: TRBD1; CDR3nt: TGCGCCAGCAGCTGGGGACAGTTCCTCCTCAATGAGCAGTTCTTC; CDR3aa: CASSWGQFLLNEQFF
v_gene: TRBV24-1; j_gene: TRBJ1-2; abundance: .; d_gene: .; CDR3nt: TGTGCCACCAGTGATGGAGGGGTTCCGGGCTACACCTTC; CDR3aa: CATSDGGVPGYTF
v_gene: TRBV21-1; j_gene: TRBJ2-7; abundance: .; d_gene: .; CDR3nt: TGTGCCGGTTGTCCGGGACTTAGCTACGAGCAGTACTTC; CDR3aa: CAGCPGLSYEQYF
v_gene: TRBV5-1; j_gene: TRBJ2-5; abundance: .; d_gene: TRBD1; CDR3nt: TGCGCCAGCAGCTTACAGGGGGAGACCCAGTACTTC; CDR3aa: CASSLQGETQYF
v_gene: TRBV5-1; j_gene: TRBJ1-2; abundance: few; d_gene: TRBD1; CDR3nt: TGCGCCAGCAGCTTCGACAGGGAAATATGGTATGGCTACACCTTC; CDR3aa: CASSFDREIWYGYTF
v_gene: TRBV6-1; j_gene: TRBJ2-7; abundance: .; d_gene: .; CDR3nt: TGTGCCAGCAGTGAACATTCCTACGAGCAGTACTTC; CDR3aa: CASSEHSYEQYF
v_gene: TRBV2; j_gene: TRBJ1-2; abundance: .; d_gene: TRBD1; CDR3nt: TGTGCCAGCAGGGTCGACAGGGCATATGGCTACACCTTC; CDR3aa: CASRVDRAYGYTF